The entry below gives a single T cell receptor beta chain sequence along with its context. Its antigen is undetermined. This sample is drawn from a study of shared clonotypes between healthy human individuals. As for the study in general: There were three CD4 naive, three CD4 memory, two CD8 naive and one CD8 memory plates per donor.

Adult donors, all healthy and HIV-negative, had no recent acute infections or vaccinations. Only Caucasian adults living in Nashville, Tennessee made up the donor group. Overall study findings and caveats: Lower generation probabilities were found for non-shared clonotypes than for those shared by all four donors.

Sequencing used immunoSEQ multiplex PCR; TCRdb keeps in-frame clones, though not all of them. The data contain 2 million to 2.5 million clones, almost 96% of them singletons. Sequenced sample: naive CD4+ T cells sorted from blood. Indicated subset: CD45RA+ positively selected. The TCR sequence derives from a man between 18 and 29 years old in good health.

The CDR3 spells CASSVGTPRANSPLHF. The CDR3 DNA follows: TGCGCCAGCAGCGTCGGGACACCTAGAGCGAATTCACCCCTCCACTTT. The V call is TRBV5-1, the J call TRBJ1-6; D perhaps matches TRBD1 (6 bases). Between the trimmed V and J ends, which lost 4 bases and 7 bases, there was a span of 18 bases. The CDR3 is 16 residues long. Germline V lookup: CDR1 SGHRS, CDR2 YFSETQ.